These 19 T cell receptor beta chains came from one sample sequenced in a study of blood T cell repertoires in COVID-19 (dated by TCRdb to 2020 to 2022). Library preparation employed the immunoSEQ multiplex PCR assay. TCRdb obtained this table from immuneACCESS and retained in-frame rearrangements with V and J assigned. These tables miss some clones; where compared with another copy, unresolved V genes account for less than half of the shortfall, and the remainder is unexplained. This sample lists some 150,000 clones; approximately 90% were detected once. The ten most abundant clones make up about 4% of the sample. The sample taken for sequencing was peripheral blood. The origin of the receptors is a woman between 55 and 75 years old with active or convalescent COVID-19.

V gene TRBV4-1 combines with J gene TRBJ1-5, with TRBD1 as a possible D gene (6 bases). Germline loops: CDR1 MGHRA, CDR2 YSYEKL. The CDR3 totals 15 residues. V lost 1 base and J 7 bases, leaving 14 bases between the germline ends. The DNA for the CDR3 is TGCGCCAGCAGCCAAGGTCGGACAGAGAAACAGCCCCAGCATTTT. Amino acid sequence: CASSQGRTEKQPQHF.

CDR3 coding DNA: TGTGCCAGCTCACTGGGACAGGGTGTCTACGAGCAGTACTTC. As protein: CASSLGQGVYEQYF. The genes are TRBV18 and TRBJ2-7; TRBD1 matches 9 bases. This CDR3 spans 14 amino acids. V dropped 4 bases and J dropped 3; count of bases not matched to a gene: 4. Germline V lookup: CDR1 KGHSH, CDR2 LQKENI.

This sequence joins TRBV7-9 and TRBJ2-1; 7 positions agree with TRBD1. The CDR3 is 14 amino acids. Germline V gene data show CDR1 as SEHNR and CDR2 as FQNEAQ (reference sequence). After removal of 5 bases from V and 6 bases from J, the junction contained 7 bases not matched to a gene. In nucleotides, the CDR3 is TGTGCCAGCAGCGAACAGGGGTTGGTCAATGAGCAGTTCTTC. This sequence encodes CASSEQGLVNEQFF.

The CDR3: CASSLSGTGYDNVDYTF. The CDR3 region has the DNA TGTGCCAGCAGTTTATCGGGGACAGGGTATGACAATGTGGACTACACCTTC. The chain recombines TRBV27 with TRBJ1-2; 9 positions agree with TRBD1. Losses at the gene ends were 0 bases for V and 10 bases for J; bases not matched to a gene: 15. This CDR3 is 17 amino acids long. Germline CDR1 is MNHEY and CDR2 is SMNVEV (reference sequence).

This rearrangement joins TRBV19 to TRBJ1-5; possibly TRBD1 for D (5 bases). The germline V gene encodes CDR1 LNHDA and CDR2 SQIVND (reference sequence). V lost 7 bases to trimming and J lost 6 bases, with 19 bases between them. The CDR3 length is 15 residues. This CDR3 is CASNQMAGPGQPQHF. The CDR3 coding sequence is TGTGCCAGTAACCAAATGGCGGGGCCAGGTCAGCCCCAGCATTTT.

This chain uses TRBV4-3 with TRBJ1-1; a weak D match, TRBD1 (5 bases). V dropped 0 bases and J dropped 2 bases, with 16 bases sitting between them. The CDR3 has 17 residues. From germline, CDR1 is LGHNA and CDR2 YSLEER. The CDR3 loop reads CASSQDARGGSNTEAFF. The CDR3 coding sequence is TGCGCCAGCAGCCAAGACGCCCGGGGGGGGAGTAACACTGAAGCTTTCTTT.

This chain uses TRBV7-9 with TRBJ2-7; D possibly corresponds to TRBD1 (5 bases). Germline loops: CDR1 SEHNR, CDR2 FQNEAQ (reference sequence). V lost 5 bases and J lost 3, with 17 bases in between. The CDR3 consists of 15 residues. The CDR3 loop reads CASSGETELHYEQYF. Here the CDR3 DNA reads TGTGCCAGCAGCGGCGAGACAGAATTACACTACGAGCAGTACTTC.

The CDR3: CASSYRKGGSGADTQYF. The CDR3 coding sequence is TGTGCCAGCAGTTACCGGAAGGGGGGGAGCGGCGCAGATACGCAGTATTTT. This chain joins TRBV6-2 or TRBV6-3 and TRBJ2-3; weak D call: TRBD2 (7 bases). Trimming shortened V by 2 bases and J by 4 bases, and 19 bases separated the two germline ends. This CDR3 is built from 17 residues. CDR1 is MNHEY and CDR2 is SVGEGT in the germline V gene.

V gene TRBV4-3 combines with J gene TRBJ2-1; perhaps TRBD2 as D (5 bases). The CDR3 consists of 16 residues. The germline gives CDR1 LGHNA, CDR2 YSLEER. The V end lost 4 bases, the J end lost 3 bases, and 16 bases lay between the germline ends. The DNA of the CDR3 is TGCGCCAGCAGCCCCATGGGAGAAAGCTACTACAATGAGCAGTTCTTC. This gives the protein CASSPMGESYYNEQFF.

V and J are TRBV11-2 and TRBJ2-5; D is unresolved. Germline CDR1 is SGHAT and CDR2 is FQNNGV. V lost 5 bases, J lost 1 base, and 8 bases lay in between. The CDR3 runs to 13 residues. DNA of the CDR3: TGTGCCAGCAGCCCACAGATCCAAGAGACCCAGTACTTC. Its protein product is CASSPQIQETQYF.

The chain joins TRBV9 to TRBJ1-2, with TRBD1 matching over 7 bases. CDR1 SGDLS and CDR2 YYNGEE come from the germline V gene. The trim removed 0 bases at V and 8 bases at J, leaving 4 bases unmatched. The CDR3 contains 13 residues. As DNA, the CDR3 is TGTGCCAGCAGCGTAGAGACAGGGATCGGCTACACCTTC. Translated, it gives CASSVETGIGYTF.

J is TRBJ1-5 and V is TRBV2; tentative D call: TRBD1 (5 bases). Germline V gene lookup returns CDR1 SNHLY and CDR2 FYNNEI. The CDR3 sequence is 16 residues long. The V end lost 1 base, the J end lost 4 bases, and 14 bases lay between the germline ends. In nucleotides, the CDR3 is TGTGCCAGCAGTGAAGGCGGGGGGTTTTTAAATCAGCCCCAGCATTTT. It specifies CASSEGGGFLNQPQHF.

The V call is TRBV6-5, the J call TRBJ2-7, with 10 bases identical to TRBD2. This CDR3 spans 15 amino acids. CDR1 is MNHEY, CDR2 SVGAGI, per germline. Trimming at V came to 2 bases and at J to 4 bases, leaving 5 bases not matched to a gene. The CDR3, as DNA: TGTGCCAGCAGTTACGCAGCGGGGGGGGCATACGAGCAGTACTTC. Protein sequence: CASSYAAGGAYEQYF.

The chain employs TRBV5-5 and TRBJ2-2, with 8 bases that match TRBD1. The CDR3 runs 16 residues. V lost 4 bases, J lost 6 bases, and 11 bases stayed unmatched. Germline CDR1 and CDR2: SGHKS and YYEKEE (reference sequence). In DNA, the CDR3 is TGTGCCAGCAGCAATACAGGGGGTCTCCCGCCCGGGGAGCTGTTTTTT. Protein: CASSNTGGLPPGELFF.

This clone was observed once. The CDR3 here is CASSFADPEGSGNTIYF. CDR3 coding DNA: TGTGCCAGCAGCTTTGCGGATCCCGAGGGCTCTGGAAACACCATATATTTT. The chain recombines TRBV11-2 with TRBJ1-3; D not resolved. The V end lost 3 bases, the J end lost 0 bases, and 15 bases lay between the germline ends. The germline V gene has CDR1 SGHAT and CDR2 FQNNGV. The CDR3 spans 17 residues.

V and J are TRBV19 and TRBJ2-1; tentatively, D is TRBD2 (5 bases). Germline V gives CDR1 LNHDA, CDR2 SQIVND (reference sequence). Trimming took off 5 bases at V and 8 bases at J, with 13 bases between the two ends. CDR3 length: 13 residues. Here the CDR3 DNA reads TGTGCCAGTAGTGACTATCTCGAGGATGAGCAGTTCTTC. Translating gives CASSDYLEDEQFF.

This sequence joins TRBV18 and TRBJ1-1, with D perhaps matching TRBD1 (5 bases). CDR3 length: 15 residues. Germline CDR1 reads KGHSH; CDR2 reads LQKENI. V lost 4 bases to trimming and J lost 0 bases, with 12 bases between them. The CDR3 spells CASSLGQGMNTEAFF. The CDR3 coding sequence is TGTGCCAGCTCACTAGGCCAGGGAATGAACACTGAAGCTTTCTTT.

The V call is TRBV19, the J call TRBJ2-1, with 7 bases lining up with TRBD2. Germline CDR1 is LNHDA and CDR2 is SQIVND (reference sequence). J gave up 9 bases and V 0 bases, and 5 bases lay outside the gene matches. The CDR3 spans 14 residues. The CDR3 bases are TGTGCCAGTAGTATAGATGACGGGGGGACTGAGCAGTTCTTC. Translating gives CASSIDDGGTEQFF.

The rearrangement uses TRBV7-8 and TRBJ2-1; 8 nucleotides line up with TRBD2. The CDR3 consists of 16 residues. Germline-derived CDR1 and CDR2 are SGHVS and FQNEAQ. J was trimmed by 5 bases and V by 6 bases; bases with no gene match: 12. The CDR3 spells CASSGHKRGYHNEQFF. As DNA, the CDR3 is TGTGCCAGCAGTGGACATAAGCGGGGGTACCACAATGAGCAGTTCTTC.